The clone carrying this T cell receptor (beta chain) turned up a few times. The antigen is undetermined. Method: immunoSEQ multiplex PCR; TCRdb's copy keeps in-frame clones and lacks some. The sample lists some 40,000 clones, about four fifths occurring once. This specimen comes from a study of STAT5B mutations in CD4+ large granular lymphocyte leukemia. This CDR3 region has 13 residues. Germline CDR1 SEHNR, CDR2 FQNEAQ (reference sequence). Trimming shortened V by 5 bases and J by 3 bases, and 11 bases separated the two germline ends. Findings and limits, study-wide: 8/27 top patient clones versus 2/35 control clones were TRBV06-family. No patients shared main leukemic clonotypes, though approximately 26% appeared at low frequency elsewhere.

The TCR sequence derives from a human donor in good health. The sequencing input was CD4+ T cells from blood buffy coats. The chain is built from TRBV7-9 and TRBJ2-7, with D maybe TRBD1 (6 bases). CDR3 nucleotides: TGTGCCAGCAGCCTCCGGGACAACTACGAGCAGTACTTC. It yields the protein CASSLRDNYEQYF.